The 21 T cell receptor beta chains below come from one sample, sequenced in a study of CD8 T cells in ankylosing spondylitis. Findings of the study overall: A TCR beta motif of fewer than ten highly homologous variants seemed to mark ankylosing spondylitis blood.

TCRdb itself ran the 5' RACE reads through MiXCR, one entry per CDR3 protein. The table has 650,000 to 800,000 distinct CDR3 sequences, roughly 20% seen once. Their specific antigens are unknown. The sample was blood, either unsorted or a sorted T cell fraction (not recorded which). The receptor set was obtained from a male donor with ankylosing spondylitis.

The chain uses TRBV20-1 and TRBJ1-2; the D is unclear. Germline V gene lookup returns CDR1 DFQATT and CDR2 SNEGSKA (reference sequence). This CDR3 is 13 amino acids long. V was clipped by 0 bases and J by 2 bases, with 7 bases between them. CDR3 DNA: TGCAGTGCTAGAGAAGGGCTGAACTATGGCTACACCTTC. Protein sequence: CSAREGLNYGYTF.

The chain links TRBV12-3 or TRBV12-4 to TRBJ2-5, with 10 bases that match TRBD2. The CDR3 length is 17 residues. The V segment lost 1 base and the J segment 0 bases; nucleotides outside the gene matches: 5. This chain's CDR3 is CASSLGGLAGDQETQYF. The CDR3 DNA sequence: TGTGCCAGCAGTTTAGGGGGTCTAGCGGGGGACCAAGAGACCCAGTACTTC.

The rearrangement links TRBV9 to TRBJ2-2; 8 nucleotides agree with TRBD2. With V trimmed by 4 bases and J by 5 bases, 13 bases remained unmatched. The CDR3 has 17 amino acids. CDR1 is SGDLS and CDR2 is YYNGEE in the germline V gene. The DNA for the CDR3 is TGTGCCAGCAGCCCATGGGGTGCGGGGGGCGATACCGGGGAGCTGTTTTTT. As protein: CASSPWGAGGDTGELFF.

Details on this clonotype: The junction does not match germline at one end; this may be a read error. The chain has TRBV10-3 and TRBJ1-1; TRBD1 matches 8 bases. Germline V CDR1 and CDR2: ENHRY, SYGVKD. CDR3 size: 14 residues. The CDR3 is CAISERQGISETFF. CDR3 bases: TGTGCCATCAGTGAGAGACAGGGGATTTCTGAAACTTTCTTT.

The rearrangement joins TRBV11-2 to TRBJ2-3; D gene uncertain. The CDR3 runs 13 residues. Germline V lookup: CDR1 SGHAT, CDR2 FQNNGV. V lost 8 bases, J lost 6 bases, and 15 bases lay in between. The CDR3 loop is CASRPAEFDTQYF. CDR3 nucleotides: TGTGCCAGCCGCCCGGCCGAGTTCGATACGCAGTATTTT.

This clonotype came up a few times. The chain recombines TRBV7-9 with TRBJ2-5; TRBD1 matches 7 bases. The V segment lost 5 bases and the J segment 1 base; nucleotides outside the gene matches: 10. There are 16 residues in the CDR3. CDR1 and CDR2 from the germline V gene are SEHNR and FQNEAQ (reference sequence). DNA for the CDR3: TGTGCCAGCAGCAGGGGGACAGCCATTATCCAAGAGACCCAGTACTTC. Translation gives CASSRGTAIIQETQYF.

The chain joins TRBV4-2 to TRBJ2-1; 8 bases are shared with TRBD2. Germline values: CDR1 LGHNA, CDR2 YNFKEQ. Trimming at V came to 0 bases and at J to 6 bases, leaving 16 bases not matched to a gene. CDR3 size: 19 residues. The CDR3 DNA reads TGTGCCAGCAGCCAAGATCTTTCCCCCTTGGGACTAGTCCCCAATGAGCAGTTCTTC. It encodes CASSQDLSPLGLVPNEQFF.

This clonotype was observed many times. J is TRBJ2-5 and V is TRBV7-9; D is possibly TRBD2 (5 bases). Germline loops: CDR1 SEHNR, CDR2 FQNEAQ (reference sequence). The V gene lost 4 bases and the J gene lost 5 bases, with 17 bases spanning the gap. This CDR3 comprises 15 residues. Written as DNA, the CDR3 is TGTGCCAGCAGCTCCCCCGCTAGCATCCGGGAGACCCAGTACTTC. As protein: CASSSPASIRETQYF. Supplemented by reference TRBV7-9 and TRBJ2-5, the full variable domain reads DTGVSQNPRHKITKRGQNVTFRCDPISEHNRLYWYRQTLGQGPEFLTYFQNEAQLEKSRLLSDRFSAERPKGSFSTLEIQRTEQGDSAMYLCASSSPASIRETQYFGPGTRLLVL.

CDR3 amino acids: CASLTSTDTQYF. The CDR3 DNA sequence: TGTGCCAGCCTTACTAGCACAGATACGCAGTATTTT. The rearrangement links TRBV2 to TRBJ2-3; D remains unclear. The V and J ends lost 8 bases and 0 bases respectively, with 6 bases between them. Per the germline V gene, CDR1 is SNHLY and CDR2 is FYNNEI. CDR3 size: 12 residues.

This sequence joins TRBV5-1 and TRBJ1-1, with a tentative D call TRBD1 (5 bases). The V end was cut by 4 bases, the J end by 3 bases, with 13 bases between. Germline V CDR1 and CDR2: SGHRS, YFSETQ. This CDR3 spans 14 amino acids. The CDR3 nucleotides are TGCGCCAGCAGCCCCGGGTGGGGGGACACTGAAGCTTTCTTT. Protein product: CASSPGWGDTEAFF.

This clonotype was observed at least ten times. V gene TRBV5-1 combines with J gene TRBJ1-4, with D hard to call. V shed 3 bases and J shed 0 bases, with 6 bases lying between them. From germline, CDR1 is SGHRS and CDR2 YFSETQ. This CDR3 is built from 14 residues. The CDR3: CASSSSTTNEKLFF. Written as DNA, the CDR3 is TGCGCCAGCAGCTCCTCTACAACTAATGAAAAACTGTTTTTT. The variable domain in full, with the rest retrieved from reference TRBV5-1 and TRBJ1-4, is KAGVTQTPRYLIKTRGQQVTLSCSPISGHRSVSWYQQTPGQGLQFLFEYFSETQRNKGNFPGRFSGRQFSNSRSEMNVSTLELGDSALYLCASSSSTTNEKLFFGSGTQLSVL.

This clonotype showed up just a few times. The genes are TRBV25-1 and TRBJ1-3, with no clear D. The germline V gene has CDR1 MGHDK and CDR2 SYGVNS. Trimming took 3 bases from V and 2 from J, leaving 8 bases between them. The CDR3 sequence is 14 residues long. CDR3 loop: CASSDRRTGNTIYF. CDR3 nucleotides: TGTGCCAGCAGTGACCGGAGGACTGGAAACACCATATATTTT.

This clonotype was counted at least ten times. The CDR3 nucleotides read TGTGCCAGCAGCTTATCGACAGTCAATGAGCAGTTCTTC. The encoded protein is CASSLSTVNEQFF. The rearrangement joins TRBV7-9 to TRBJ2-1; a possible D gene is TRBD1 (5 bases). Germline CDR1 reads SEHNR; CDR2 reads FQNEAQ (reference sequence). V lost 2 bases and J 6 bases, leaving 8 bases between the germline ends. The CDR3 has 13 residues. Using reference TRBV7-9 and TRBJ2-1 for the parts outside the CDR3, the full variable domain is DTGVSQNPRHKITKRGQNVTFRCDPISEHNRLYWYRQTLGQGPEFLTYFQNEAQLEKSRLLSDRFSAERPKGSFSTLEIQRTEQGDSAMYLCASSLSTVNEQFFGPGTRLTVL.

A note on this clonotype: Compared with germline, one end of the junction differs, possibly owing to a read error. This chain joins TRBV5-1 and TRBJ2-3; possibly TRBD2 for D (5 bases). CDR3 length equals 14 residues. Looked up from germline, CDR1 is SGHRS and CDR2 is YFSETQ. CDR3: CASSRSSSTDTLYF. CDR3 coding DNA: TGCGCCAGCAGCCGGTCCTCTAGCACAGATACGCTGTATTTT. The full variable domain, in which reference TRBV5-1 and TRBJ2-3 provide the parts outside the CDR3, is KAGVTQTPRYLIKTRGQQVTLSCSPISGHRSVSWYQQTPGQGLQFLFEYFSETQRNKGNFPGRFSGRQFSNSRSEMNVSTLELGDSALYLCASSRSSSTDTLYFGPGTRLTVL.

This chain uses TRBV7-3 with TRBJ2-7, with D hard to call. CDR1 SGHTA and CDR2 FQGTGA come from the germline V gene. The V end was cut by 5 bases, the J end by 6 bases, with 14 bases between. The CDR3 totals 13 residues. CDR3 DNA sequence: TGTGCCAGCAGCCTGGATCGGAACTTCGAGCAGTACTTC. It specifies CASSLDRNFEQYF.

This clonotype appeared many times. V gene TRBV20-1 combines with J gene TRBJ2-1; 11 bases map to TRBD2. CDR3 size: 17 residues. V gave up 0 bases and J gave up 6 bases; unmatched junction bases: 10. The V gene's germline CDR1 is DFQATT and CDR2 SNEGSKA (reference sequence). The CDR3 is CSAREYSGRASVNEQFF. The CDR3 nucleotides are TGCAGTGCTAGAGAATATAGCGGGAGGGCCTCAGTCAATGAGCAGTTCTTC.

CDR3 in amino acids: CASSLGLAGFSSTDTQYF. CDR3 DNA sequence: TGTGCCAGCAGCTTGGGGCTAGCGGGGTTTTCTAGCACAGATACGCAGTATTTT. V is TRBV11-1 and J is TRBJ2-3, with 9 bases that match TRBD2. V lost 3 bases, J lost 0 bases, and 10 bases stayed unmatched. The CDR3 is 18 amino acids. Per germline, CDR1 SGHAT and CDR2 FQDESV (reference sequence).

The rearrangement joins TRBV29-1 to TRBJ2-7; the D is unclear. V was cut by 1 base and J by 3 bases, with 10 bases left in between. The length of the CDR3 is 13 residues. Germline CDR1 reads SQVTM; CDR2 reads ANQGSEA. CDR3 DNA: TGCAGCGTTGAAGGCCTAATGGGCTACGAGCAGTACTTC. Translating gives CSVEGLMGYEQYF.

The chain links TRBV7-2 to TRBJ2-7, with 8 bases lining up with TRBD2. This CDR3 comprises 14 residues. V dropped 4 bases and J dropped 2; count of bases not matched to a gene: 4. CDR1 and CDR2 from the germline V gene are SGHTA and FQGNSA. The CDR3 region has the DNA TGTGCCAGCAGCTCCAGTAGCGGGACCTACGAGCAGTACTTC. Translated, it gives CASSSSSGTYEQYF.

In its sample, this clonotype was seen a few times. The J gene is TRBJ2-1, the V gene TRBV12-3 or TRBV12-4; 9 bases are shared with TRBD2. V was pared by 2 bases and J by 8 bases, with 7 bases of the junction left unmatched. The CDR3 loop spans 15 amino acids. The CDR3 loop is CASSLRRGGGDEQFF. The CDR3 DNA reads as TGTGCCAGCAGTTTAAGGCGGGGGGGCGGGGATGAGCAGTTCTTC.

The V call is TRBV7-9, the J call TRBJ1-5; D may be TRBD1 (6 bases). Trimming cost V 5 bases and J 5 bases, with 10 bases left between them. Germline lookup yields CDR1 SEHNR and CDR2 FQNEAQ (reference sequence). The CDR3 totals 13 residues. CDR3 coding DNA: TGTGCCAGCAGCCTTACAGGGTATCAGCCCCAGCATTTT. Encoded protein: CASSLTGYQPQHF.